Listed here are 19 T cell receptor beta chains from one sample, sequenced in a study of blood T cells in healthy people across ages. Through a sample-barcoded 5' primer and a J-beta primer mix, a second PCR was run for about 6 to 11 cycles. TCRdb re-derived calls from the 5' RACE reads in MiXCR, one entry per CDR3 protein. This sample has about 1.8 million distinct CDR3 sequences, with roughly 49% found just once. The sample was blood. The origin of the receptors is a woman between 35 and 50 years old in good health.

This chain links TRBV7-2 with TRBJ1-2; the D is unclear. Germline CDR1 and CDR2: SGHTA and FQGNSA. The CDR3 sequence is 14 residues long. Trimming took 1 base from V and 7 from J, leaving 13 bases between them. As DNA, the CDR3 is TGTGCCAGCAGCTTAGACCCTAACATGGGTGGCTACACCTTC. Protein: CASSLDPNMGGYTF.

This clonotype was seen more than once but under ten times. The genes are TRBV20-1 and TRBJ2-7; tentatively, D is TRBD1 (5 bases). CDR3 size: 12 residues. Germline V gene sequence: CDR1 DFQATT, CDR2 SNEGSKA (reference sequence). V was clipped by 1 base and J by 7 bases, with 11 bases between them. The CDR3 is CSARGPGPEQYF. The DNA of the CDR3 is TGCAGTGCTAGAGGGCCAGGGCCAGAGCAGTACTTC.

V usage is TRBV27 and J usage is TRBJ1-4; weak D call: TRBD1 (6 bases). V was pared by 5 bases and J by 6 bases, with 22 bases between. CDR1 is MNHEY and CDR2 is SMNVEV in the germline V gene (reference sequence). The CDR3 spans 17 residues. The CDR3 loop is CASSPLFGGPVDEKLFF. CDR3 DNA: TGTGCCAGCAGTCCGCTTTTTGGGGGGCCAGTGGATGAAAAACTGTTTTTT.

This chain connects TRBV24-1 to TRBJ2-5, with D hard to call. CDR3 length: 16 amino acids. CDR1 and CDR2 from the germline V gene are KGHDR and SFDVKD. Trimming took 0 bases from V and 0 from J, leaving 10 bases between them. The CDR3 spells CATSDLALENQETQYF. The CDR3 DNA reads TGTGCCACCAGTGATTTGGCTTTGGAGAACCAAGAGACCCAGTACTTC.

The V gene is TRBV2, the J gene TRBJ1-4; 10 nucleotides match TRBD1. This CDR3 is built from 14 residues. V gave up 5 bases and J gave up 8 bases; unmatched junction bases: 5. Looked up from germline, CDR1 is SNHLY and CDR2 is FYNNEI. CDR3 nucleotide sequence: TGTGCCAGCAGTCTGACAGGGGGCAAAGAAAAACTGTTTTTT. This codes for CASSLTGGKEKLFF.

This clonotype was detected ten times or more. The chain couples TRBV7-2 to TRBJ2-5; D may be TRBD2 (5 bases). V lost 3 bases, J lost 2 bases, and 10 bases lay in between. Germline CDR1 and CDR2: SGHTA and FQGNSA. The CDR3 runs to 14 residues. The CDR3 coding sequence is TGTGCCAGCAGCTTCACTCCGGGGCAAGAGACCCAGTACTTC. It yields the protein CASSFTPGQETQYF.

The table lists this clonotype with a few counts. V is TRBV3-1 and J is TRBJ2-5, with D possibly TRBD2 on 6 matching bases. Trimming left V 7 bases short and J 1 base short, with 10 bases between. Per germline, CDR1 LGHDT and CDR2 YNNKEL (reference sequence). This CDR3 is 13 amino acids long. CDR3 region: CASTAGFQETQYF. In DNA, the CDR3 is TGTGCCAGCACCGCGGGATTCCAAGAGACCCAGTACTTC.

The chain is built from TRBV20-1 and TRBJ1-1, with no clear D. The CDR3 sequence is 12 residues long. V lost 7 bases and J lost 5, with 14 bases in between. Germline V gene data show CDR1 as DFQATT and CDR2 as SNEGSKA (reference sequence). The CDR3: CSVEGRRTEAFF. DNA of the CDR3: TGCAGTGTAGAGGGCAGACGGACTGAAGCTTTCTTT.

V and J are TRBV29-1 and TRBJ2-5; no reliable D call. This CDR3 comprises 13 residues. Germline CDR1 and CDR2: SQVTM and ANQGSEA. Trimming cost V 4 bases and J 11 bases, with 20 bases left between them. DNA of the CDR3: TGCAGCGTTGGTCCCCCCGATTACAATGAGCAGTACTTC. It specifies CSVGPPDYNEQYF.

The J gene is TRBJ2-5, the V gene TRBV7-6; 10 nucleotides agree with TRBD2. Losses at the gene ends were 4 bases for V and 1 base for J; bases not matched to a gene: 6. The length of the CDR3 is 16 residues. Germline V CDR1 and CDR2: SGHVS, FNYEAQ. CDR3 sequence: CASSSPGLASQETQYF. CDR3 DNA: TGTGCCAGCAGCTCACCGGGACTAGCGTCCCAAGAGACCCAGTACTTC. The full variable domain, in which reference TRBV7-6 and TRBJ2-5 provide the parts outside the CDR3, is GAGVSQSPRYKVTKRGQDVALRCDPISGHVSLYWYRQALGQGPEFLTYFNYEAQQDKSGLPNDRFSAERPEGSISTLTIQRTEQRDSAMYRCASSSPGLASQETQYFGPGTRLLVL.

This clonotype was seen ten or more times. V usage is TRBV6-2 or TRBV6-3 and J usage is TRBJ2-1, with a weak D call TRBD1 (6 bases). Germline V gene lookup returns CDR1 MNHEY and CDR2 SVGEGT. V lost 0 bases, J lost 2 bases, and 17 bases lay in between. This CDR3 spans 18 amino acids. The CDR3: CASSYSSHQGRTYNEQFF. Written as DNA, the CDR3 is TGTGCCAGCAGTTACTCGTCTCATCAGGGGAGAACCTACAATGAGCAGTTCTTC.

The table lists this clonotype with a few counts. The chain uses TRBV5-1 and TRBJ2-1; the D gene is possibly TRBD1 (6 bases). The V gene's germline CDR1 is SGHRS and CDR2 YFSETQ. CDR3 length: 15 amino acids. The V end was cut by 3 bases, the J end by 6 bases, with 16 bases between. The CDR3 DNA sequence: TGCGCCAGCAGCTCGAACAGGGATGGCCTCAATGAGCAGTTCTTC. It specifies CASSSNRDGLNEQFF.

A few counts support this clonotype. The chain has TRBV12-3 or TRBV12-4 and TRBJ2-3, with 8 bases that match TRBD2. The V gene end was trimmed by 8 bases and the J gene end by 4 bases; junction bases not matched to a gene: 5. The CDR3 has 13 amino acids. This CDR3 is CASGGLAADTQYF. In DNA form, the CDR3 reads TGTGCCAGCGGCGGACTAGCCGCAGATACGCAGTATTTT.

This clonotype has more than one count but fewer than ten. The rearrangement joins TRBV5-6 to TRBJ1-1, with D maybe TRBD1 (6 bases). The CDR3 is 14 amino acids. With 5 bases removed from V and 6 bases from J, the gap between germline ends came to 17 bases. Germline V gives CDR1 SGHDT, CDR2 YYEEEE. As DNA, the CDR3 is TGTGCCAGCAGGAGAACAGGGTTCTTCTCTGAAGCTTTCTTT. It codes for CASRRTGFFSEAFF.

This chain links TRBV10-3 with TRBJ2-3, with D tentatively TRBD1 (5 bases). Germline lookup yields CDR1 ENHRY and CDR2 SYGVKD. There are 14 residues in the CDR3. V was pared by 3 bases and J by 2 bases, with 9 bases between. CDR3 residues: CAISEGANTDTQYF. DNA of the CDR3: TGTGCCATCAGTGAAGGGGCTAACACAGATACGCAGTATTTT.

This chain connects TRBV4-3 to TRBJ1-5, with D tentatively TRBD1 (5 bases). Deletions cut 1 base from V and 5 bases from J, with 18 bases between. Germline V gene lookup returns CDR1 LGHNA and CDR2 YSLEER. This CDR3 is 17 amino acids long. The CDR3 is CASSQGAQGYGDQPQHF. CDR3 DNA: TGCGCCAGCAGCCAAGGAGCCCAGGGATATGGGGATCAGCCCCAGCATTTT.

CDR3: CASSLEAVQPQHF. The CDR3 DNA follows: TGTGCCAGCAGCTTAGAAGCGGTGCAGCCCCAGCATTTT. The chain uses TRBV7-9 and TRBJ1-5; D uncertain. Between the trimmed V and J ends, which lost 1 base and 7 bases, there was a span of 8 bases. Germline V gene sequence: CDR1 SEHNR, CDR2 FQNEAQ (reference sequence). The CDR3 contains 13 residues.

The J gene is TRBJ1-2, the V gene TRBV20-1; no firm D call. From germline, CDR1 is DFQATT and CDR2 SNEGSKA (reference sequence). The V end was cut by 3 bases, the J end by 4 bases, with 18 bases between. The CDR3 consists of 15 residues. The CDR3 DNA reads TGCAGTGCTAGTGACCCTTCAAACCCCTCCTATGGCTACACCTTC. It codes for CSASDPSNPSYGYTF.

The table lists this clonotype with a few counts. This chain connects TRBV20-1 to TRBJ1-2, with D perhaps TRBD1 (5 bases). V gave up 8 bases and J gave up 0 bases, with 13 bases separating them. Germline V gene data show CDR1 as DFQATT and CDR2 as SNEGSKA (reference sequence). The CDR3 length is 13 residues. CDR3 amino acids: CSPPLTANYGYTF. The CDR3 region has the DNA TGCAGTCCACCTTTGACAGCTAACTATGGCTACACCTTC.